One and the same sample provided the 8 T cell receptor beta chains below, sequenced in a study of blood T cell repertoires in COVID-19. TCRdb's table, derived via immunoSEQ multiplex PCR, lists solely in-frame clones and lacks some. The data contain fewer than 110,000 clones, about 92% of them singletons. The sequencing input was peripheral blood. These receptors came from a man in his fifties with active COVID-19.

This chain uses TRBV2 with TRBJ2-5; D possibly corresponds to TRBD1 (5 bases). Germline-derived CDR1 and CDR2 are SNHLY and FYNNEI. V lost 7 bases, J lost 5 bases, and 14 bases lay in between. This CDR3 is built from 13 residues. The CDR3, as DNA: TGTGCCAGCACCACAAATCAGGGTGAGACCCAGTACTTC. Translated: CASTTNQGETQYF.

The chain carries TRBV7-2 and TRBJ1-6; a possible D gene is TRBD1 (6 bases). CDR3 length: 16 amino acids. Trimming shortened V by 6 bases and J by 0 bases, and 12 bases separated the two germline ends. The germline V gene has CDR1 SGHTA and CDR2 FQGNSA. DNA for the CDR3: TGTGCCAGCAGTCAAAGGGGGAGCTCCTATAATTCACCCCTCCACTTT. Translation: CASSQRGSSYNSPLHF.

The CDR3 DNA reads TGTGCCATCAGTGATAACGGTCCTACCTACGAGCAGTACTTC. Protein product: CAISDNGPTYEQYF. The chain combines TRBV10-3 with TRBJ2-7, with D unclear. V lost 3 bases and J lost 2, with 11 bases in between. The CDR3 is made up of 14 amino acids. Germline CDR1 is ENHRY and CDR2 is SYGVKD.

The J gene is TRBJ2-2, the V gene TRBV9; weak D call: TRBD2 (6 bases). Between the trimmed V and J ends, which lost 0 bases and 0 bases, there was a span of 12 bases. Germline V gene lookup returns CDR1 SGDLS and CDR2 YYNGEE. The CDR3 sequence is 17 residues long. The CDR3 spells CASSVVGSGSNTGELFF. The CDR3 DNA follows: TGTGCCAGCAGCGTAGTGGGGAGCGGGTCGAACACCGGGGAGCTGTTTTTT. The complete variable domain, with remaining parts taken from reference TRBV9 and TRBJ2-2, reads DSGVTQTPKHLITATGQRVTLRCSPRSGDLSVYWYQQSLDQGLQFLIQYYNGEERAKGNILERFSAQQFPDLHSELNLSSLELGDSALYFCASSVVGSGSNTGELFFGEGSRLTVL.

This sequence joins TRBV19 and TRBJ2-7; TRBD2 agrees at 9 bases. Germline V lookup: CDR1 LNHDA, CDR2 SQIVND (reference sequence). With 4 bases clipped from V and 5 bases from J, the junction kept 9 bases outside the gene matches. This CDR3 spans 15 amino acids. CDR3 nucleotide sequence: TGTGCCAGTAGTACCCTTGCGGGAGGGGGCGACGAGCAGTACTTC. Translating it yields CASSTLAGGGDEQYF.

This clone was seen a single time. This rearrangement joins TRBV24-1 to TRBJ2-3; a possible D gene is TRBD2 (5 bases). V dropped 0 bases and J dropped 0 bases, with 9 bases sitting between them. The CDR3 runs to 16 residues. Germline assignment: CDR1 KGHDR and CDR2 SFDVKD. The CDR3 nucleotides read TGTGCCACCAGTGATTTGCTGGGGAGTAGCACAGATACGCAGTATTTT. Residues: CATSDLLGSSTDTQYF.

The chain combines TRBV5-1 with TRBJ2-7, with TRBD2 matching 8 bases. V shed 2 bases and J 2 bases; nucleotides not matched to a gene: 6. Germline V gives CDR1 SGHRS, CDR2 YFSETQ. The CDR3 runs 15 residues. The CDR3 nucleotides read TGCGCCAGCAGCTTTCTCAGCGGGAGAACCTACGAGCAGTACTTC. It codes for CASSFLSGRTYEQYF. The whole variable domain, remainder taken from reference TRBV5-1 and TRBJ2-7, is KAGVTQTPRYLIKTRGQQVTLSCSPISGHRSVSWYQQTPGQGLQFLFEYFSETQRNKGNFPGRFSGRQFSNSRSEMNVSTLELGDSALYLCASSFLSGRTYEQYFGPGTRLTVT.

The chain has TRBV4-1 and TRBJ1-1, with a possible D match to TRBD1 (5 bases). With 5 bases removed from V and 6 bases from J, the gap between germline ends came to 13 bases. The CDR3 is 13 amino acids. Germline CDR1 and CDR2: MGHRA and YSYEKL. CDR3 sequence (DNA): TGCGCCAGCAGCAGCAGGGTTCGCCCTGAAGCTTTCTTT. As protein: CASSSRVRPEAFF.